This TCR beta chain was obtained from a study of Tregs in tolerant kidney transplant recipients. Study findings and constraints: Tregs expanded with activated donor B cells seemed most donor-specific. Antigen-driven expansion was suggested because donor-specific Tregs expanded more than all Tregs in tolerant patients.

About this clone: Its antigen is not known.

The repertoire was sequenced with immunoSEQ multiplex PCR; TCRdb's copy has only in-frame clones and lacks some. The table shows about 22,000 clones, with over 70% occurring only once. V lost 5 bases to trimming and J lost 3 bases, with 11 bases between them. The CDR3 covers 13 residues. Germline V CDR1 and CDR2: MGHRA, YSYEKL. Recipients received nonmyeloablative bone marrow transplants from related graft donors, with transient mixed chimerism. Unstimulated regulatory T cells (CD4+CD25+CD127-), CD4+CD25- non-regulatory cells, CD4 and CD8 cells were FACS-sorted from thawed PBMCs. Material: CD8+ T cells from blood (PBMCs), obtained 6 months after the transplant. This chain links TRBV4-1 with TRBJ2-7, with D perhaps TRBD1 (7 bases). This receptor was identified in a human patient who received a combined kidney and bone marrow transplant. Some T cells may possibly be graft donor cells. Written as DNA, the CDR3 is TGCGCCAGCAGCTGGAGGGACAGCTACGAGCAGTACTTC. This gives the protein CASSWRDSYEQYF.